This paragraph reports one T cell receptor beta chain. Repertoires were generated with immunoSEQ multiplex PCR, while TCRdb's copy carries only in-frame clones and drops some. The table lists 35,000 to 50,000 clones, 75% to 85% of them singletons. This record comes from a study of OX40 agonist ivuxolimab in advanced cancers. The V and J ends lost 4 bases and 5 bases respectively, with 13 bases between them. The CDR3 extends over 15 amino acids. Germline V gene lookup returns CDR1 SGHRS and CDR2 YFSETQ. The receptor's source is an adult with an advanced solid tumor such as melanoma, head and neck, liver or kidney cancer. Sequencing used CD4+ or CD8+ T cells sorted from blood, obtained in a trial of the OX40 agonist ivuxolimab. The chain uses TRBV5-1 and TRBJ1-6; possible D gene TRBD1, 5 bases. The CDR3 reads CASSVRQTDNSPLHF. The DNA of the CDR3 is TGCGCCAGCAGCGTTCGACAGACTGATAATTCACCCCTCCACTTT.